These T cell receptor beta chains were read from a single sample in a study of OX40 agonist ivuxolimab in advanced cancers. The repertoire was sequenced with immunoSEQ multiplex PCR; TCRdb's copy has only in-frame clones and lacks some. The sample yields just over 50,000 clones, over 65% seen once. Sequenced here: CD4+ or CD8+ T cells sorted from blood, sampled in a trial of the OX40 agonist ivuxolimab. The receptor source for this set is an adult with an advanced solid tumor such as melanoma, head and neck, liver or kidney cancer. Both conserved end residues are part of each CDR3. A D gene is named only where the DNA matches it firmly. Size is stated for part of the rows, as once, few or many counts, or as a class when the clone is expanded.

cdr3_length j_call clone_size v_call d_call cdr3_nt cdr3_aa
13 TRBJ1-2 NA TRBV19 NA TGTGCCAGTGGGGACCCGAGGGACTATGGCTACACCTTC CASGDPRDYGYTF
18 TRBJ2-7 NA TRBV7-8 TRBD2 TGTGCCAGCAGCTTACAACTTAGCGGGCAGATTAGCTCCTACGAGCAGTACTTC CASSLQLSGQISSYEQYF
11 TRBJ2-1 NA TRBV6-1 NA TGTGCCAGTAACTCCTACAATGAGCAGTTCTTC CASNSYNEQFF
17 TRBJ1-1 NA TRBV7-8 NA TGTGCCAGCAGCTTAAAAAGGCTGAGGGTTTCTAACACTGAAGCTTTCTTT CASSLKRLRVSNTEAFF
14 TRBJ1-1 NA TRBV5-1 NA TGCGCCAGCAGCTTGGGGCTGATTAACACTGAAGCTTTCTTT CASSLGLINTEAFF
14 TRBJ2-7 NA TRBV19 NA TGTGCCAGTAGTAGCCCGGGACTCAGGGACCAGCAGTACTTC CASSSPGLRDQQYF
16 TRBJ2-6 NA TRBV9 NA TGTGCCAGCAGCGTAGGGGTAAGCTCTGGGGCCAACGTCCTGACTTTC CASSVGVSSGANVLTF
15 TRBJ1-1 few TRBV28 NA TGTGCCAGCAGTTTATCTGGCAGCAGGATCGCTGAAGCTTTCTTT CASSLSGSRIAEAFF
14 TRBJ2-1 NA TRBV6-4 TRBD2 TGTGCCAGCAGTAAGACTAGCGGAGGTAGAGAGCAGTTCTTC CASSKTSGGREQFF
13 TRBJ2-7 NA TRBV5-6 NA TGTGCCAGCAGCTCAAACATGGTCTACGAGCAGTACTTC CASSSNMVYEQYF
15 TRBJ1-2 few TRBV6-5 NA TGTGCCAGCAGTTACTCAGGGAAGGGGGTCGATGGCTACACCTTC CASSYSGKGVDGYTF
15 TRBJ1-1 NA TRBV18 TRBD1 TGTGCCAGCTCACTTCGGACAGGGAGGGACACTGAAGCTTTCTTT CASSLRTGRDTEAFF